This T cell receptor (beta chain) stems from a study of blood T cell repertoires in COVID-19. About the study: Collection of acute and convalescent COVID-19 samples took place in the United States, Italy and Spain. PBMCs, B-cell-depleted T cells, or T cells were the source of the cDNA or gDNA that made up the material.

Study processing details: Reference gene primer amplification gave estimated nucleated cell counts. The method was immunoSEQ multiplex PCR; TCRdb's version includes in-frame clones alone and lacks a portion of them. The V and J calls and the clone size are those of that table, but D and trimming were determined from the DNA. The sample yields about 230,000 clones, around 86% seen once. Seattle patient enrollment occurred during active infection, with longitudinal follow-up thereafter. Per the germline V gene, CDR1 is MNHEY and CDR2 is SMNVEV (reference sequence). Trimming stripped 6 bases from V and 3 bases from J, with 18 bases between. CDR3 length: 15 amino acids.

Sequenced sample: peripheral blood. The chain carries TRBV27 and TRBJ2-7; D possibly corresponds to TRBD1 (6 bases). The TCR originated in a man aged 45-65 years with COVID-19, enrolled during active disease. DNA for the CDR3: TGTGCCAGCAGAACCCGTGGGACATCCCTCTACGAGCAGTACTTC. It encodes CASRTRGTSLYEQYF.